This note documents a single T cell receptor (beta chain) sequence. The sample belongs to a study of blood T cell repertoires in COVID-19. TCRdb keeps only in-frame clones here, not all; method: immunoSEQ multiplex PCR. There are about 200,000 clones in the sample; 65% to 90% occur only once, and 10% to 15% lies in the top ten. The CDR3 covers 15 residues. Trimming took off 1 base at V and 6 bases at J, with 14 bases between the two ends. Germline-derived CDR1 and CDR2 are SGHRS and YFSETQ. The chain employs TRBV5-1 and TRBJ2-1; a possible D gene is TRBD1 (5 bases). The sample was PBMCs or T cells enriched from blood (not recorded which). The TCR comes from a man aged 35-49 years who had recovered from COVID-19. The CDR3 sequence is CASSLYLDKLNEQFF. CDR3 in DNA: TGCGCCAGCAGCTTGTACTTGGACAAACTCAATGAGCAGTTCTTC. Full variable domain (remainder filled in from reference TRBV5-1 and TRBJ2-1): KAGVTQTPRYLIKTRGQQVTLSCSPISGHRSVSWYQQTPGQGLQFLFEYFSETQRNKGNFPGRFSGRQFSNSRSEMNVSTLELGDSALYLCASSLYLDKLNEQFFGPGTRLTVL.